This is a list of T cell receptor beta chains from one sample in a study of cytomegalovirus exposure and HLA in healthy donors. Using immunoSEQ multiplex PCR, the repertoire was profiled, and TCRdb retains in-frame clones only, with some absent. Here the sample spans around 150,000 clones, approximately 72% being singletons. The sequenced sample consisted of PBMCs. These receptors originate from a man aged 18 to 29 in good health and CMV-seronegative. Each CDR3 is given with its conserved first and last residue. Each record gives: V gene, clone size, D gene, J gene, CDR3 protein, CDR3 DNA. A D gene is named only where the DNA matches it firmly. Size is omitted from some rows. Given values are once, few, many or a class for expanded clones.

TRBV9	once	TRBD2	TRBJ2-7	CASSPTSGRAYEQYF	TGTGCCAGCAGCCCTACTAGCGGGAGGGCCTACGAGCAGTACTTC
TRBV12-5	.	.	TRBJ1-5	CASGAEGGVNQPQHF	TGTGCTAGTGGTGCGGAGGGGGGGGTAAATCAGCCCCAGCATTTT
TRBV6-5	.	.	TRBJ1-5	CASSYSRNQPQHF	TGTGCCAGCAGTTACTCGCGGAATCAGCCCCAGCATTTT
TRBV2	.	TRBD1	TRBJ1-2	CASTALAQGDIGGYTF	TGTGCCAGCACAGCCCTAGCACAGGGGGACATTGGTGGCTACACCTTC
TRBV5-4	.	TRBD2	TRBJ2-7	CASSLAAGTSVQLYEQYF	TGTGCCAGCAGCTTGGCAGCCGGGACTAGCGTTCAATTGTACGAGCAGTACTTC
TRBV18	once	.	TRBJ2-3	CASSPEAGGEQYF	TGTGCCAGCTCACCGGAGGCGGGTGGTGAGCAGTATTTT
TRBV4-1	.	TRBD1	TRBJ1-4	CASSQEIRNRGNEKLFF	TGCGCCAGCAGCCAAGAGATCCGGAACAGGGGTAATGAAAAACTGTTTTTT
TRBV6-6	.	.	TRBJ2-3	CASSYSSRGADTQYF	TGTGCCAGCAGTTACTCGTCCAGGGGGGCAGATACGCAGTATTTT
TRBV19	.	.	TRBJ1-2	CASRLRERYGYTF	TGTGCCAGTAGACTCCGGGAAAGATATGGCTACACCTTC
TRBV19	once	TRBD1	TRBJ2-7	CASSTLGTGGEEQYF	TGTGCCAGTAGTACATTAGGGACAGGGGGCGAGGAGCAGTACTTC
TRBV10-3	.	.	TRBJ2-7	CAISVTGLPSYEQYF	TGTGCCATCAGTGTAACGGGACTGCCCTCCTACGAGCAGTACTTC
TRBV7-9	once	.	TRBJ1-5	CASSLAQGINQPQHF	TGTGCCAGCAGCTTAGCGCAGGGTATCAATCAGCCCCAGCATTTT
TRBV27	.	.	TRBJ2-1	CASSSYPGEVGWNEQFF	TGTGCCAGCAGTTCCTATCCGGGAGAGGTGGGCTGGAATGAGCAGTTCTTC
TRBV21-1	once	.	TRBJ1-1	CASSKGVGQGKSTEAFF	TGTGCCAGCAGCAAAGGGGTAGGGCAGGGGAAATCCACTGAAGCTTTCTTT
TRBV7-9	.	TRBD1	TRBJ2-7	CASSRTGNEQYF	TGTGCCAGCAGCCGGACAGGGAACGAGCAGTACTTC
TRBV9	.	TRBD2	TRBJ2-3	CASSVGSSSGDTQYF	TGTGCCAGCAGCGTTGGTTCGTCTAGCGGAGATACGCAGTATTTT
TRBV6-1	.	TRBD1	TRBJ1-2	CASSARNRGTNYGYTF	TGTGCCAGCAGTGCCCGGAACAGGGGGACCAACTATGGCTACACCTTC
TRBV7-9	.	.	TRBJ1-2	CATQTSIEGPGVTF	TGTGCCACGCAAACCTCCATTGAGGGCCCCGGGGTCACCTTC
TRBV28	.	TRBD1	TRBJ2-3	CASSPGQGGSDTQYF	TGTGCCAGCAGTCCGGGACAGGGTGGGTCAGATACGCAGTATTTT
TRBV4-3	.	.	TRBJ2-1	CASSQDPDNEQFF	TGCGCCAGCAGCCAAGACCCCGACAATGAGCAGTTCTTC
TRBV5-1	.	TRBD1	TRBJ1-3	CASSYDRGNTIYF	TGCGCCAGCAGCTATGACAGGGGTAACACCATATATTTT
TRBV9	.	TRBD1	TRBJ1-4	CASSVDRGQINEKLFF	TGTGCCAGCAGCGTCGACAGGGGGCAGATTAATGAAAAACTGTTTTTT
TRBV5-4	.	TRBD2	TRBJ2-7	CASSLAFAASGIYEQYF	TGTGCCAGCAGCTTGGCTTTCGCGGCTAGCGGAATCTACGAGCAGTACTTC
TRBV9	.	TRBD2	TRBJ2-3	CASSVVSSGRFEDTQYF	TGTGCCAGCAGCGTAGTCAGTAGCGGGAGGTTTGAAGATACGCAGTATTTT
TRBV23-1	.	TRBD1	TRBJ1-6	CASSHQDRDNSPLHF	TGCGCCAGCAGTCACCAGGACAGGGACAATTCACCCCTCCACTTT
TRBV4-1	.	TRBD2	TRBJ2-1	CASSQGRGRPGGEQFF	TGCGCCAGCAGCCAGGGGAGGGGACGACCCGGGGGGGAGCAGTTCTTC
TRBV7-8	.	TRBD1	TRBJ2-2	CASSSRGGLNTGELFF	TGTGCCAGCAGCTCCAGAGGGGGCTTAAACACCGGGGAGCTGTTTTTT
TRBV5-4	few	TRBD1	TRBJ2-6	CASTLHPGQLSGANVLTF	TGTGCCAGCACCCTTCACCCGGGACAGCTCTCTGGGGCCAACGTCCTGACTTTC
TRBV15	.	TRBD2	TRBJ2-1	CATSSQGLAYNEQFF	TGTGCCACCAGCTCCCAGGGACTAGCGTACAATGAGCAGTTCTTC
TRBV6-5	few	TRBD2	TRBJ2-4	CASSFGGAQNIQYF	TGTGCCAGCAGTTTCGGGGGGGCGCAAAACATTCAGTACTTC
TRBV5-5	.	.	TRBJ1-2	CASSLANTGPFFTNYGYTF	TGTGCCAGCAGCTTGGCCAATACAGGGCCATTCTTTACTAACTATGGCTACACCTTC
TRBV5-6	.	TRBD2	TRBJ2-1	CASSLGLAVYNEQFF	TGTGCCAGCAGCTTGGGACTAGCGGTCTACAATGAGCAGTTCTTC